This T cell receptor (beta chain) is from a study of shared clonotypes between healthy human individuals. Study at large: Per-donor plates numbered three CD4 naive, three CD4 memory, two CD8 naive and one CD8 memory. Study-wide results and caveats: Sampling covered nothing but blood. Tissue TCR repertoires likely differ from those found in blood.

This clone was detected once. What it binds is not known. Germline V gives CDR1 PRHDT, CDR2 FYEKMQ (reference sequence). The germline V and J ends were trimmed by 4 bases and 0 bases, with 8 bases remaining between them. The CDR3 sequence is 14 residues long. All donors qualified as healthy HIV-negative adults and had experienced no recent acute infections or vaccinations. Repertoires were generated with immunoSEQ multiplex PCR, while TCRdb's copy carries only in-frame clones and drops some. Counted here are 2,500,000 or so clones, 93% occurring once; the ten biggest clones make up around 0.37%. V gene TRBV13 combines with J gene TRBJ2-3, with D maybe TRBD1 (6 bases). Input material: naive CD4+ T cells from PBMCs. The sample's subset: CD45RA+ positively selected. This TCR was sampled from a man aged 18 to 29 in good health. Some clones in this sample may be carry-over from other donors' samples. The CDR3 sequence: CASSSQGSTDTQYF. The CDR3 nucleotides read TGTGCCAGCAGCTCGCAGGGGAGCACAGATACGCAGTATTTT.